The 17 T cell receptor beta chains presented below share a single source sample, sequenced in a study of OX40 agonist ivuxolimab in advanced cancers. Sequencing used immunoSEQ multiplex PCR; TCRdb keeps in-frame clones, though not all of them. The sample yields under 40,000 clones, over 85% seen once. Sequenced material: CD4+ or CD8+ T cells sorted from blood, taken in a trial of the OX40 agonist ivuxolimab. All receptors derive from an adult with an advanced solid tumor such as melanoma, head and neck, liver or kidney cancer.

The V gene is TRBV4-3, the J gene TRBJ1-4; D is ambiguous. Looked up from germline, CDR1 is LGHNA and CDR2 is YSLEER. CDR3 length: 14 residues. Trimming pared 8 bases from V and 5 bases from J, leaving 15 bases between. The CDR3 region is CASRPGGRNEKLFF. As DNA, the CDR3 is TGCGCCAGCCGCCCAGGAGGGAGGAATGAAAAACTGTTTTTT.

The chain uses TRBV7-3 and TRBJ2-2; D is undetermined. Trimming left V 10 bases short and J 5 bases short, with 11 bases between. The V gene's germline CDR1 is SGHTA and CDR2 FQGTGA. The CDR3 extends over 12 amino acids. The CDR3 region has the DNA TGTGCCACCACGGATTATACCGGGGAGCTGTTTTTT. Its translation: CATTDYTGELFF.

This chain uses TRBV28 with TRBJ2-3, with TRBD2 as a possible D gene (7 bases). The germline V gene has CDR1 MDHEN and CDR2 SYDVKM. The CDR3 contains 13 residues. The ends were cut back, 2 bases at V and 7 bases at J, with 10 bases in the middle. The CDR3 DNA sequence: TGTGCCAGCAGTTTAAGGGGGGGACATACGCAGTATTTT. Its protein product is CASSLRGGHTQYF.

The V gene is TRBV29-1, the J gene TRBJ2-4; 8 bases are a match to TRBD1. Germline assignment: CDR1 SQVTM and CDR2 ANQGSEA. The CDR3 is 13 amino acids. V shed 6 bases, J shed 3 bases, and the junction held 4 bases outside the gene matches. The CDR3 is CSVYRGNKNIQYF. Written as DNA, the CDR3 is TGCAGCGTATACAGGGGGAACAAAAACATTCAGTACTTC.

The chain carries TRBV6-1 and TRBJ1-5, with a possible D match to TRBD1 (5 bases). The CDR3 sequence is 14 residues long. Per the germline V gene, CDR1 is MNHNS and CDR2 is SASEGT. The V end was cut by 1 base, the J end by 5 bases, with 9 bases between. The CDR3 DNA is TGTGCCAGCAGTGAAGGGGGGACCGATCAGCCCCAGCATTTT. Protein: CASSEGGTDQPQHF.

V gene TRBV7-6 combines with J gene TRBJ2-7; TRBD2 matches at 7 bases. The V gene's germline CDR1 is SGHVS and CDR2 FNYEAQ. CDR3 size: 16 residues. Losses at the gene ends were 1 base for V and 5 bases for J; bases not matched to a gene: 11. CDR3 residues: CASSLVGGSFADEQYF. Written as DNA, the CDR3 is TGTGCCAGCAGCTTAGTTGGCGGGAGTTTCGCGGACGAGCAGTACTTC.

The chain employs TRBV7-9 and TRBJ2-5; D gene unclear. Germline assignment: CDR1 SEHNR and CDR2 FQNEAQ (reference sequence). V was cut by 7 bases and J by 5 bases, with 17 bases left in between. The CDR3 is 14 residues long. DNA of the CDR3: TGTGCCAGCACCTCAAGATGGCCAAACGAGACCCAGTACTTC. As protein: CASTSRWPNETQYF.

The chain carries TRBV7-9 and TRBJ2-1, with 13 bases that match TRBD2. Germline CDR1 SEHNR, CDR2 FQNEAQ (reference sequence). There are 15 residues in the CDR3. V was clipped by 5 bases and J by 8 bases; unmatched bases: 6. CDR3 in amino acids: CASSGTSGNLDEQFF. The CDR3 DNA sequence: TGTGCCAGCAGCGGGACTAGCGGGAATCTCGATGAGCAGTTCTTC.

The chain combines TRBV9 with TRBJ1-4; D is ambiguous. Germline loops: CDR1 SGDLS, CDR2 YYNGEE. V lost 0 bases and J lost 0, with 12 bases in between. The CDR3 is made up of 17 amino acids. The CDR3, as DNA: TGTGCCAGCAGCGTAGTCGGGGATGGAGCAACTAATGAAAAACTGTTTTTT. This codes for CASSVVGDGATNEKLFF. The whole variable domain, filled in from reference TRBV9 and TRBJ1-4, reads DSGVTQTPKHLITATGQRVTLRCSPRSGDLSVYWYQQSLDQGLQFLIQYYNGEERAKGNILERFSAQQFPDLHSELNLSSLELGDSALYFCASSVVGDGATNEKLFFGSGTQLSVL.

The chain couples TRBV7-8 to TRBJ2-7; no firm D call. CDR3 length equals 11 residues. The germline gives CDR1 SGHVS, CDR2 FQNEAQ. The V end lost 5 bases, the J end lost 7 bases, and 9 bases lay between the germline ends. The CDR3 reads CASSPDKEQYF. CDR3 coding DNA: TGTGCCAGCAGCCCCGACAAGGAGCAGTACTTC.

CDR3 sequence: CASSRWDSSTDTQYF. As DNA, the CDR3 is TGTGCCAGCTCAAGGTGGGACTCCTCCACAGATACGCAGTATTTT. The chain has TRBV18 and TRBJ2-3; tentative D call: TRBD2 (6 bases). The V gene lost 5 bases and the J gene lost 2 bases, with 14 bases spanning the gap. Germline loops: CDR1 KGHSH, CDR2 LQKENI. The CDR3 is 15 amino acids.

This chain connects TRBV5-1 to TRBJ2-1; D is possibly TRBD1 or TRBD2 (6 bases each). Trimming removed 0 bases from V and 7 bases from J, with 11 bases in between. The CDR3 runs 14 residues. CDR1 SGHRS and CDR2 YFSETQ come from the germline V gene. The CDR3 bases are TGCGCCAGCAGCTTGGGATGGAGGGGGAATGAGCAGTTCTTC. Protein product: CASSLGWRGNEQFF. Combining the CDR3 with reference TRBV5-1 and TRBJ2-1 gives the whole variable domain KAGVTQTPRYLIKTRGQQVTLSCSPISGHRSVSWYQQTPGQGLQFLFEYFSETQRNKGNFPGRFSGRQFSNSRSEMNVSTLELGDSALYLCASSLGWRGNEQFFGPGTRLTVL.

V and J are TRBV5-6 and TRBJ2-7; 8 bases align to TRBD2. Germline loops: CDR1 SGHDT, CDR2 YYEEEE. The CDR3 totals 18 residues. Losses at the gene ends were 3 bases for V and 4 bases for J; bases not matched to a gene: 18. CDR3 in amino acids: CASSSLLPQAGEKYEQYF. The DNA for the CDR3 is TGTGCCAGCAGCTCTCTACTACCCCAAGCGGGAGAAAAGTACGAGCAGTACTTC.

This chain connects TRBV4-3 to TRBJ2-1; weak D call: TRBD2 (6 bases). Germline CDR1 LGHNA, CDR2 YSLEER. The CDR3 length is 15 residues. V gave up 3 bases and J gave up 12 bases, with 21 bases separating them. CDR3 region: CASSQEGGTGSVQFF. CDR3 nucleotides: TGCGCCAGCAGCCAGGAGGGCGGTACTGGCTCGGTGCAGTTCTTC.

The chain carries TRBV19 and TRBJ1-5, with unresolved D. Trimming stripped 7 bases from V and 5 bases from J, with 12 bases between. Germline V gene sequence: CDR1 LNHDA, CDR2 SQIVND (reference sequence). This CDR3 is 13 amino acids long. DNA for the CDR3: TGTGCCAGTAAACCCAGAGCTGATCAGCCCCAGCATTTT. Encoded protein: CASKPRADQPQHF. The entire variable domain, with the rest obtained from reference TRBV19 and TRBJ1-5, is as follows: DGGITQSPKYLFRKEGQNVTLSCEQNLNHDAMYWYRQDPGQGLRLIYYSQIVNDFQKGDIAEGYSVSREKKESFPLTVTSAQKNPTAFYLCASKPRADQPQHFGDGTRLSIL.

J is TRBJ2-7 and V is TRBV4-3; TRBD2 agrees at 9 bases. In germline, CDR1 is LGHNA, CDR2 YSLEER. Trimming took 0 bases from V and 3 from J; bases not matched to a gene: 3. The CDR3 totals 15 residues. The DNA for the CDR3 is TGCGCCAGCAGCCAAGAACTAGCGGGCCTCTACGAGCAGTACTTC. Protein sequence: CASSQELAGLYEQYF.

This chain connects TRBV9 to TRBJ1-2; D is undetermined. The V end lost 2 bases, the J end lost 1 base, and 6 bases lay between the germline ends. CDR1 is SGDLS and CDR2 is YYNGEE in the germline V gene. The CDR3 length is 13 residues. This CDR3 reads CASSVEVNYGYTF. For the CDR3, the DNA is TGTGCCAGCAGCGTCGAAGTTAACTATGGCTACACCTTC. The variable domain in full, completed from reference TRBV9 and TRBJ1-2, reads DSGVTQTPKHLITATGQRVTLRCSPRSGDLSVYWYQQSLDQGLQFLIQYYNGEERAKGNILERFSAQQFPDLHSELNLSSLELGDSALYFCASSVEVNYGYTFGSGTRLTVV.